The 32 T cell receptor beta chains reported below all come from one sample, sequenced in a study of cytomegalovirus exposure and HLA in healthy donors. Some clones are missing from TCRdb's copy, which holds only in-frame ones; the method was immunoSEQ multiplex PCR. This table has 200,000 to 250,000 clones, approximately 87% appearing once. Sequenced: PBMCs. All receptors come from a young woman in good health and CMV-seronegative.

The genes are TRBV27 and TRBJ1-1; 11 bases match TRBD1. Trimming removed 5 bases from V and 11 bases from J; junction bases left unmatched: 7. The V gene's germline CDR1 is MNHEY and CDR2 SMNVEV (reference sequence). The CDR3 contains 13 residues. CDR3 in amino acids: CASSPDRGREAFF. CDR3 sequence (DNA): TGTGCCAGCAGTCCGGACAGGGGGCGGGAGGCTTTCTTT.

This sequence joins TRBV6-6 and TRBJ1-1; D gene uncertain. V was pared by 7 bases and J by 2 bases, with 8 bases between. The germline CDR1 and CDR2 sequences are MNHNY and SVGAGI (reference sequence). The CDR3 runs to 12 residues. The CDR3: CASIDDNTEAFF. DNA for the CDR3: TGTGCCAGCATCGATGATAACACTGAAGCTTTCTTT.

This chain connects TRBV9 to TRBJ2-5; the D gene is possibly TRBD2 (6 bases). The CDR3 has 15 residues. From germline, CDR1 is SGDLS and CDR2 YYNGEE. Trimming cost V 3 bases and J 1 base, with 13 bases left between them. The CDR3 loop is CASSEMGLSQETQYF. Written as DNA, the CDR3 is TGTGCCAGCAGCGAAATGGGACTGTCCCAAGAGACCCAGTACTTC. Supplemented by reference TRBV9 and TRBJ2-5, the full variable domain reads DSGVTQTPKHLITATGQRVTLRCSPRSGDLSVYWYQQSLDQGLQFLIQYYNGEERAKGNILERFSAQQFPDLHSELNLSSLELGDSALYFCASSEMGLSQETQYFGPGTRLLVL.

CDR3 nucleotides: TGTGCCAGCAGTTTAATTGGGCCAGGGGTTGAGACCCAGTACTTC. Translation: CASSLIGPGVETQYF. The chain uses TRBV27 and TRBJ2-5; weak D call: TRBD1 (6 bases). The CDR3 is made up of 15 amino acids. Germline V CDR1 and CDR2: MNHEY, SMNVEV (reference sequence). Between the trimmed V and J ends, which lost 2 bases and 5 bases, there was a span of 15 bases.

The chain couples TRBV5-1 to TRBJ2-6; tentative D call: TRBD2 (6 bases). The V gene's germline CDR1 is SGHRS and CDR2 YFSETQ. This CDR3 has 15 residues. The V end was cut by 4 bases, the J end by 2 bases, with 10 bases between. CDR3 bases: TGCGCCAGCAGCACTGGGGGGACTGGGGCCAACGTCCTGACTTTC. Translation: CASSTGGTGANVLTF.

This chain links TRBV28 with TRBJ1-1; no reliable D call. V lost 5 bases and J lost 0, with 13 bases in between. Per germline, CDR1 MDHEN and CDR2 SYDVKM. CDR3 length: 15 residues. CDR3: CASSGPTLMNTEAFF. CDR3 bases: TGTGCCAGCAGTGGGCCGACACTCATGAACACTGAAGCTTTCTTT. Filled out from reference TRBV28 and TRBJ1-1, the complete variable domain reads DVKVTQSSRYLVKRTGEKVFLECVQDMDHENMFWYRQDPGLGLRLIYFSYDVKMKEKGDIPEGYSVSREKKERFSLILESASTNQTSMYLCASSGPTLMNTEAFFGQGTRLTVV.

This clone was recorded only once. J is TRBJ2-7 and V is TRBV9, with TRBD1 matching over 8 bases. The CDR3 sequence is 14 residues long. Per germline, CDR1 SGDLS and CDR2 YYNGEE. Losses at the gene ends were 0 bases for V and 7 bases for J; bases not matched to a gene: 6. The CDR3 reads CASSVGQGAGEQYF. For the CDR3, the DNA is TGTGCCAGCAGCGTAGGGCAGGGGGCTGGGGAGCAGTACTTC.

The chain employs TRBV6-5 and TRBJ1-6, with D perhaps TRBD1 (6 bases). V was clipped by 7 bases and J by 10 bases, with 20 bases between them. CDR1 is MNHEY and CDR2 is SVGAGI in the germline V gene. The CDR3 runs 15 residues. For the CDR3, the DNA is TGTGCCAGCACCCTCGGACAGTCACTTGACTCACCCCTCCACTTT. This gives the protein CASTLGQSLDSPLHF.

The CDR3 spells CASSAMGGFQETQYF. CDR3 nucleotides: TGTGCCAGCAGCGCCATGGGGGGGTTCCAAGAGACCCAGTACTTC. The chain joins TRBV11-3 to TRBJ2-5; 7 bases map to TRBD2. J was trimmed by 1 base and V by 5 bases; bases with no gene match: 7. This CDR3 is built from 15 residues. CDR1 SGHNT and CDR2 YENEEA come from the germline V gene.

The chain joins TRBV4-2 to TRBJ1-2, with 11 positions matching TRBD1. CDR1 and CDR2 from the germline V gene are LGHNA and YNFKEQ. The CDR3 sequence is 16 residues long. Germline trimming cut 2 bases from V and 6 bases from J; bases unmatched to any gene: 8. The CDR3 region is CASSQPGTGGVNGYTF. The CDR3 nucleotides are TGTGCCAGCAGCCAACCGGGGACAGGGGGTGTAAATGGCTACACCTTC.

This clone is a singleton in its sample. This chain uses TRBV7-2 with TRBJ1-3, with TRBD1 matching 9 bases. V lost 1 base to trimming and J lost 4 bases; unmatched junction nucleotides: 2. The CDR3 length is 15 residues. The germline CDR1 and CDR2 sequences are SGHTA and FQGNSA. CDR3 nucleotide sequence: TGTGCCAGCAGCTTAGACAGGGGGCCAGGAAACACCATATATTTT. Protein: CASSLDRGPGNTIYF.

The chain has TRBV6-5 and TRBJ1-2, with 10 bases that match TRBD1. The germline V gene has CDR1 MNHEY and CDR2 SVGAGI. CDR3 size: 14 residues. V gave up 8 bases and J gave up 9 bases; unmatched junction bases: 12. CDR3 DNA: TGTGCCAGCCACAAACGGGACAGGGGTGTGAGCTACACCTTC. Its protein product is CASHKRDRGVSYTF.

CDR3 DNA: TGTGCCAGCAGTTTTAACCTGAACACTGAAGCTTTCTTT. Encoded protein: CASSFNLNTEAFF. This sequence joins TRBV28 and TRBJ1-1; no definite D call. The CDR3 contains 13 residues. Trimming left V 3 bases short and J 0 bases short, with 5 bases between. Looked up from germline, CDR1 is MDHEN and CDR2 is SYDVKM.

The chain employs TRBV11-2 and TRBJ2-5, with 8 bases aligning to TRBD1. The CDR3 runs 16 residues. V lost 2 bases, J lost 5 bases, and 10 bases stayed unmatched. CDR1 and CDR2 from the germline V gene are SGHAT and FQNNGV. In DNA form, the CDR3 reads TGTGCCAGCAGCTTAAGTCGGGCAGGGGGCCGGGAGACCCAGTACTTC. The encoded protein is CASSLSRAGGRETQYF.

This chain joins TRBV5-6 and TRBJ2-2, with 7 bases lining up with TRBD2. This CDR3 region has 15 residues. J lost 3 bases, V lost 0 bases, and 2 bases had no gene match. In germline, CDR1 is SGHDT, CDR2 YYEEEE. CDR3 sequence: CASSLGLAYTGELFF. CDR3 coding DNA: TGTGCCAGCAGCTTGGGACTAGCCTACACCGGGGAGCTGTTTTTT.

J is TRBJ2-2 and V is TRBV6-4; 9 bases agree with TRBD1. This CDR3 has 17 amino acids. From germline, CDR1 is MRHNA and CDR2 SNTAGT. The V gene end was trimmed by 4 bases and the J gene end by 0 bases; junction bases not matched to a gene: 6. CDR3 sequence: CASSAWGQGANTGELFF. The CDR3 nucleotides are TGTGCCAGCAGTGCGTGGGGACAGGGTGCGAACACCGGGGAGCTGTTTTTT.

This chain connects TRBV18 to TRBJ1-3; possibly TRBD1 for D (5 bases). The CDR3 runs 15 residues. V shed 2 bases and J shed 0 bases, with 8 bases lying between them. Germline lookup yields CDR1 KGHSH and CDR2 LQKENI. CDR3 protein: CASSPGDLSGNTIYF. Here the CDR3 DNA reads TGTGCCAGCTCACCAGGGGACCTCTCTGGAAACACCATATATTTT.

For the CDR3, the DNA is TGTGCCATCAGAACGGGGACAGTCTATGGCTACACCTTC. Its translation: CAIRTGTVYGYTF. The chain couples TRBV10-3 to TRBJ1-2, with TRBD1 matching over 7 bases. The CDR3 spans 13 residues. With 6 bases clipped from V and 4 bases from J, the junction kept 5 bases outside the gene matches. Germline CDR1 ENHRY, CDR2 SYGVKD.

This chain joins TRBV27 and TRBJ2-7, with 11 positions matching TRBD2. The J segment lost 2 bases and the V segment lost 6 bases, leaving 6 bases of the junction unmatched. The germline gives CDR1 MNHEY, CDR2 SMNVEV (reference sequence). This CDR3 has 15 residues. CDR3 bases: TGTGCCAGCAGGTCTCTAGCGGGGGGACCCTACGAGCAGTACTTC. This codes for CASRSLAGGPYEQYF.

This chain joins TRBV19 and TRBJ2-7; 8 nucleotides match TRBD1. From germline, CDR1 is LNHDA and CDR2 SQIVND (reference sequence). Germline trimming cut 5 bases from V and 1 base from J; bases unmatched to any gene: 7. This CDR3 has 15 amino acids. The CDR3: CASSPLTGASYEQYF. CDR3 in DNA: TGTGCCAGTAGTCCCCTGACAGGGGCATCCTACGAGCAGTACTTC.

This chain uses TRBV30 with TRBJ2-7; 7 nucleotides match TRBD2. The junction had 13 bases not matched to a gene; V was cut back by 3 bases and J by 2 bases. The length of the CDR3 is 16 residues. The germline gives CDR1 GTSNPN, CDR2 SVGIG (reference sequence). CDR3 amino acids: CAWRDLGLGFTYEQYF. The CDR3 DNA reads as TGTGCCTGGAGGGATCTCGGACTAGGCTTTACCTACGAGCAGTACTTC.

About this clone itself: The DNA is omitted, as the CDR3 cannot be located on it reliably, and the CDR3 follows TCRdb's listing. J is TRBJ1-2 and V is TRBV28. With termini counted, the CDR3 has 11 amino acids. Germline V gives CDR1 MDHEN, CDR2 SYDVKM. The CDR3 sequence is CASSVGVGSYF.

This clone came up once. The rearrangement joins TRBV7-9 to TRBJ1-1, with D maybe TRBD1 (5 bases). V was clipped by 1 base and J by 1 base, with 10 bases between them. Per the germline V gene, CDR1 is SEHNR and CDR2 is FQNEAQ (reference sequence). The CDR3 consists of 15 residues. The CDR3 sequence is CASSLDAGGNTEAFF. For the CDR3, the DNA is TGTGCCAGCAGCTTAGATGCGGGGGGGAACACTGAAGCTTTCTTT.

This sequence joins TRBV5-1 and TRBJ1-2; possible D gene TRBD1, 5 bases. The length of the CDR3 is 14 residues. V lost 0 bases, J lost 7 bases, and 13 bases lay in between. Germline V lookup: CDR1 SGHRS, CDR2 YFSETQ. This chain's CDR3 is CASSLESDKSGYTF. CDR3 DNA: TGCGCCAGCAGCTTGGAGTCGGACAAAAGTGGCTACACCTTC.

The chain uses TRBV5-1 and TRBJ2-7; D may correspond to TRBD1 or TRBD2 (5 bases each). Germline V gene lookup returns CDR1 SGHRS and CDR2 YFSETQ. CDR3 length: 15 residues. V was trimmed by 2 bases and J by 2 bases, leaving 14 bases between them. This CDR3 is CASSFDGDPAYEQYF. CDR3 in DNA: TGCGCCAGCAGCTTCGATGGGGACCCCGCCTACGAGCAGTACTTC.

To note about this clone: At one end the junction does not follow the germline gene, possibly because of a read error. CDR3 bases: TGTGCCAGCAGCTTAGGAAGTCTGAACGCCGGGGAGCTGTTTTTT. Residues: CASSLGSLNAGELFF. V and J are TRBV13 and TRBJ2-2; unclear D gene. From germline, CDR1 is PRHDT and CDR2 FYEKMQ (reference sequence). The CDR3 runs 15 residues.

This clone was seen a single time. The rearrangement joins TRBV29-1 to TRBJ2-5; possibly TRBD1 for D (5 bases). The CDR3 has 12 amino acids. CDR1 is SQVTM and CDR2 is ANQGSEA in the germline V gene. V lost 4 bases to trimming and J lost 5 bases, with 11 bases between them. The CDR3 nucleotides read TGCAGCGTTGTAGGGGTAGGGGAGACCCAGTACTTC. It yields the protein CSVVGVGETQYF. The full variable domain, in which reference TRBV29-1 and TRBJ2-5 provide the parts outside the CDR3, is SAVISQKPSRDICQRGTSLTIQCQVDSQVTMMFWYRQQPGQSLTLIATANQGSEATYESGFVIDKFPISRPNLTFSTLTVSNMSPEDSSIYLCSVVGVGETQYFGPGTRLLVL.

This clone was detected only once. The chain links TRBV5-1 to TRBJ2-2; 10 nucleotides align to TRBD1. Per the germline V gene, CDR1 is SGHRS and CDR2 is YFSETQ. V was clipped by 0 bases and J by 6 bases; unmatched bases: 5. CDR3 length: 16 residues. CDR3 sequence reads: CASSLEGQGDPGELFF. In DNA, the CDR3 is TGCGCCAGCAGCTTGGAAGGACAGGGGGACCCCGGGGAGCTGTTTTTT.

As regards this clone: Distinct nucleotide sequences in the sample also encode this CDR3. The chain combines TRBV5-6 with TRBJ1-2; D is undetermined. Germline lookup yields CDR1 SGHDT and CDR2 YYEEEE. The V and J ends lost 2 bases and 2 bases respectively, with 1 base between them. CDR3 length: 11 residues. CDR3 bases: TGTGCCAGCAGCTTAAACTATGGCTACACCTTC. Amino acid sequence: CASSLNYGYTF.

This clone was picked up one time. The chain uses TRBV6-5 and TRBJ2-7, with D perhaps TRBD2 (5 bases). The CDR3 has 15 residues. V lost 0 bases, J lost 6 bases, and 15 bases lay in between. CDR1 MNHEY and CDR2 SVGAGI come from the germline V gene. CDR3 coding DNA: TGTGCCAGCAGTTACTCTGGCTTCTCCGCGGGCGAGCAGTACTTC. It encodes CASSYSGFSAGEQYF.

The J gene is TRBJ1-3, the V gene TRBV5-1, with TRBD1 matching 12 bases. The V gene's germline CDR1 is SGHRS and CDR2 YFSETQ. V gave up 1 base and J gave up 4 bases; unmatched junction bases: 9. The CDR3 spans 18 residues. DNA of the CDR3: TGCGCCAGCAGCTTGTCCCCGGGACAGGGGGCCAGGGGAAACACCATATATTTT. Protein: CASSLSPGQGARGNTIYF.

A single count supports this clone. The rearrangement joins TRBV19 to TRBJ1-2; the D gene is possibly TRBD1 (5 bases). This CDR3 spans 12 amino acids. CDR1 is LNHDA, CDR2 SQIVND, per germline (reference sequence). Trimming shortened V by 10 bases and J by 1 base, and 10 bases separated the two germline ends. As DNA, the CDR3 is TGTGCCACAACCCAGGGTAACTATGGCTACACCTTC. Amino acids: CATTQGNYGYTF.